This is a list of T cell receptor beta chains from one sample in a study of identical twins. TCRdb used MiXCR to reprocess the 5' RACE reads, holding one entry per CDR3 protein. The sample includes under 1 million distinct CDR3 sequences, 9% to 15% seen only once; the top ten take around 1.6%. The sample also formed part of further work on yellow fever vaccine responses in identical twins.

Input material: PBMCs. The receptor source for this set is a woman aged 18-30 years in good health. The CDR3 runs from the conserved cysteine through the conserved F or W. A D gene is named only where the DNA matches it firmly. Size is stated for part of the rows, as once, few or many counts, or as a class when the clone is expanded.

TRBJ2-1 | NA | TRBV29-1 | TRBD2 | CSVDRTSGFGEQFF | TGCAGCGTTGATAGGACTAGCGGGTTTGGTGAGCAGTTCTTC
TRBJ1-6 | many | TRBV7-6 | NA | CASAEFRSSPLHF | TGTGCCAGCGCGGAATTTCGATCTTCACCCCTCCACTTT
TRBJ2-1 | NA | TRBV6-1 | NA | CASRRGLGETVSYNEQFF | TGTGCCAGCAGGAGGGGTCTCGGGGAGACAGTATCCTACAATGAGCAGTTCTTC
TRBJ2-1 | NA | TRBV12-3/TRBV12-4 | TRBD2 | CASSGTSGSPTRSYNEQFF | TGTGCCAGCAGTGGGACTAGCGGGAGCCCAACCCGCTCCTACAATGAGCAGTTCTTC
TRBJ2-2 | once | TRBV7-6 | NA | CASSSGTTPAGELFF | TGTGCCAGCAGCTCCGGGACAACACCAGCCGGGGAGCTGTTTTTT
TRBJ2-7 | many | TRBV10-3 | NA | CAIKGASGSYEQYF | TGTGCCATCAAGGGGGCTAGCGGCTCCTACGAGCAGTACTTC
TRBJ2-2 | few | TRBV15 | NA | CATSRPGASNTGELFF | TGTGCCACCAGCAGACCGGGGGCCTCGAACACCGGGGAGCTGTTTTTT
TRBJ2-5 | few | TRBV2 | TRBD2 | CASSETLAGTETQYF | TGTGCCAGCAGTGAAACGCTAGCGGGGACAGAGACCCAGTACTTC
TRBJ2-3 | NA | TRBV29-1 | NA | CSVDRGTTDTQYF | TGCAGCGTTGACCGGGGGACGACAGATACGCAGTATTTT
TRBJ1-3 | many | TRBV2 | TRBD1 | CASSEQGASGNTIYF | TGTGCCAGCAGTGAACAGGGGGCGTCTGGAAACACCATATATTTT
TRBJ2-3 | NA | TRBV6-5 | NA | CASSSRHGARGTDTQYF | TGTGCCAGCAGTTCCCGGCACGGGGCCCGGGGCACAGATACGCAGTATTTT
TRBJ2-3 | few | TRBV6-5 | NA | CASRSRGDTQYF | TGTGCCAGCCGGAGTAGGGGGGATACGCAGTATTTT
TRBJ2-6 | few | TRBV24-1 | TRBD1 | CATSDQDRGIAGANVLTF | TGTGCCACCAGTGACCAGGACAGGGGTATCGCTGGGGCCAACGTCCTGACTTTC
TRBJ2-1 | many | TRBV12-3/TRBV12-4 | NA | CASSLRESSYNEQFF | TGTGCCAGCAGTTTAAGAGAGAGCTCCTACAATGAGCAGTTCTTC
TRBJ1-6 | few | TRBV12-3/TRBV12-4 | NA | CASSLGGYPDSPLHF | TGTGCCAGCAGTTTAGGGGGGTATCCGGATTCACCCCTCCACTTT
TRBJ1-1 | NA | TRBV3-1 | NA | CASSFQARAEAFF | TGTGCCAGCAGCTTCCAGGCTAGGGCTGAAGCTTTCTTT
TRBJ1-1 | many | TRBV29-1 | NA | CSVVPEGLVPEAFF | TGCAGCGTTGTTCCAGAGGGGCTTGTCCCTGAAGCTTTCTTT
TRBJ1-6 | few | TRBV9 | NA | CASSARTGSPLHF | TGTGCCAGCAGCGCCCGGACGGGGTCACCCCTCCACTTT
TRBJ2-7 | few | TRBV27 | NA | CASSLGMIYEQYF | TGTGCCAGCAGTTTAGGGATGATCTACGAGCAGTACTTC
TRBJ1-4 | NA | TRBV29-1 | NA | CSVAGSATNEKLFF | TGCAGCGTTGCCGGGTCAGCAACTAATGAAAAACTGTTTTTT
TRBJ2-1 | NA | TRBV24-1 | TRBD2 | CATRGLAGKQDNEQFF | TGTGCCACCAGGGGACTAGCGGGAAAACAAGACAATGAGCAGTTCTTC
TRBJ2-1 | few | TRBV29-1 | TRBD1 | CSVLTGGQGQFF | TGCAGCGTTCTCACAGGGGGACAGGGGCAGTTCTTC
TRBJ2-1 | NA | TRBV20-1 | NA | CSATTGLSDEQFF | TGCAGTGCAACTACGGGACTGTCTGATGAGCAGTTCTTC
TRBJ2-3 | many | TRBV20-1 | NA | CSASGGRKDTQYF | TGCAGTGCTAGCGGTGGGAGGAAAGATACGCAGTATTTT
TRBJ2-3 | NA | TRBV4-1 | NA | CASSQALSSTDTQYF | TGCGCCAGCAGCCAGGCTTTAAGTAGCACAGATACGCAGTATTTT
TRBJ1-1 | NA | TRBV6-1 | NA | CASSENGRTEAFF | TGTGCCAGCAGTGAAAACGGCAGAACGGAAGCTTTCTTT
TRBJ1-2 | many | TRBV2 | TRBD1 | CASKARQGAFHGYTF | TGTGCCAGCAAAGCCCGACAGGGGGCTTTTCATGGCTACACCTTC